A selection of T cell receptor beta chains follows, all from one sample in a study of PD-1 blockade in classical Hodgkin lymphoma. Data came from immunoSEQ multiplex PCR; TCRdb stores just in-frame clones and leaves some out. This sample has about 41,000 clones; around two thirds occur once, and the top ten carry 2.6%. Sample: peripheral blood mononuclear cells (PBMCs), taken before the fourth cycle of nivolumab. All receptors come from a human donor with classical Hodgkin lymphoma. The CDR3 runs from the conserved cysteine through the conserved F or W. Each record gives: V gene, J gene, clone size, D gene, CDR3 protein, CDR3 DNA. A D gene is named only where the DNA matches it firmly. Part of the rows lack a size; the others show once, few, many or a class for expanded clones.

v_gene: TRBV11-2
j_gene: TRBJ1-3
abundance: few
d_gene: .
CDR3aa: CAGLTGNTIYF
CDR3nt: TGTGCCGGCCTCACTGGAAACACCATATATTTT

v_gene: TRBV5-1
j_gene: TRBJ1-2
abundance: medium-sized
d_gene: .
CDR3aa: CASSPSGADIYGYTF
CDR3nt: TGCGCCAGCAGCCCGTCCGGGGCGGACATCTATGGCTACACCTTC

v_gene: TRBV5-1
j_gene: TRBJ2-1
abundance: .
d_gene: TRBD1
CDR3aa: CASSLGQGGVVNEQFF
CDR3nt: TGCGCCAGCAGCCTGGGACAGGGTGGGGTGGTTAATGAGCAGTTCTTC

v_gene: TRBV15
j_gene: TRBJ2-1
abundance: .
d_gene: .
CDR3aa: CATFDGGFYNEQFF
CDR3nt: TGTGCCACCTTCGACGGGGGATTCTACAATGAGCAGTTCTTC

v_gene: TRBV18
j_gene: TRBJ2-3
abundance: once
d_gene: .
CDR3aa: CASSPTVQDTQYF
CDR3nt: TGTGCCAGCTCACCCACCGTACAAGATACGCAGTATTTT

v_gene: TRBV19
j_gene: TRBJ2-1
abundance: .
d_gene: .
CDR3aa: CASSIPSDEQFF
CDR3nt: TGTGCCAGTAGTATTCCTAGCGATGAGCAGTTCTTC

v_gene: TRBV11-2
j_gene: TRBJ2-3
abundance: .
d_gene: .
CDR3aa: CASSLSLGVPDTQYF
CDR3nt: TGTGCCAGCAGCTTATCCCTCGGGGTACCAGATACGCAGTATTTT

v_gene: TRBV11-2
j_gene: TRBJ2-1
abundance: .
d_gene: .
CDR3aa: CASSPQVSGFYNEQFF
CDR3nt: TGTGCCAGCAGCCCCCAGGTTAGCGGCTTTTACAATGAGCAGTTCTTC

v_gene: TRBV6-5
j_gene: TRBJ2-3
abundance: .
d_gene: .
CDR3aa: CASSLLQGGTDTQYF
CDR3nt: TGTGCCAGCAGTCTCTTACAGGGTGGGACAGATACGCAGTATTTT

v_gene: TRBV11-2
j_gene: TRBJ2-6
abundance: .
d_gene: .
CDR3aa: CASSLVSGKYSGANVLTF
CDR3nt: TGTGCCAGCAGCTTAGTTTCCGGCAAGTACTCTGGGGCCAACGTCCTGACTTTC

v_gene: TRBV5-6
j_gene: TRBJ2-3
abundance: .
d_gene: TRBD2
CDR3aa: CASSLQPSGGRDTQYF
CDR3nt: TGTGCCAGCAGCTTGCAGCCTAGCGGGGGGAGGGATACGCAGTATTTT

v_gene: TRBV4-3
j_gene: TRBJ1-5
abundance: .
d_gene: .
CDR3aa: CASSQDWGRLSNQPQHF
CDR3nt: TGCGCCAGCAGCCAAGATTGGGGGAGGCTAAGCAATCAGCCCCAGCATTTT

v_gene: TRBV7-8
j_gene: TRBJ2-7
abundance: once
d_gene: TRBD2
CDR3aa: CASSSFGGGYEQYF
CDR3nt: TGTGCCAGCAGCTCCTTCGGGGGGGGCTACGAGCAGTACTTC

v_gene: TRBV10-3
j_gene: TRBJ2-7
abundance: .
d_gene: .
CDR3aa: CAISEWARTYEQYF
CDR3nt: TGTGCCATCAGTGAGTGGGCGCGTACCTACGAGCAGTACTTC

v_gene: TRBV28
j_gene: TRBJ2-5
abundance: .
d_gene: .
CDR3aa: CASSTPLYSRETQYF
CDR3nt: TGTGCCAGCAGTACTCCGCTATACTCAAGGGAGACCCAGTACTTC

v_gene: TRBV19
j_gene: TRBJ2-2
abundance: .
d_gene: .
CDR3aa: CASKGGAGTGELFF
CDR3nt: TGTGCCAGTAAGGGGGGCGCAGGCACCGGGGAGCTGTTTTTT

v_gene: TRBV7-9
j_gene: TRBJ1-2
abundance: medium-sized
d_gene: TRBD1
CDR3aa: CASSPGGQFYGYTF
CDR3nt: TGTGCCAGCAGCCCCGGGGGACAGTTCTATGGCTACACCTTC

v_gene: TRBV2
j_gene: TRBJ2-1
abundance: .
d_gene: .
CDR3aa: CASSADSSYEQFF
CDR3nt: TGTGCCAGCAGTGCAGACAGCTCCTATGAGCAGTTCTTC

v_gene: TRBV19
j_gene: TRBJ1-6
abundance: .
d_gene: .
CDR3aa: CASSTGLDSPLHF
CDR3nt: TGTGCCAGCTCAACAGGGTTGGATTCACCCCTCCACTTT

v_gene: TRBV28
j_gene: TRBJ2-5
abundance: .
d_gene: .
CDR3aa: CASSLGVAQETQYF
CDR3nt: TGTGCCAGCAGTTTGGGGGTGGCCCAAGAGACCCAGTACTTC

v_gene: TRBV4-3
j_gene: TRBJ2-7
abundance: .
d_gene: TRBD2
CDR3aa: CASSLSLAWEQYF
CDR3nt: TGCGCCAGCAGCCTCTCACTAGCGTGGGAGCAGTACTTC

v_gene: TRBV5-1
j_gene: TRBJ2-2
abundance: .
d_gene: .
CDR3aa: CASSLDRLGAGELFF
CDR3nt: TGCGCCAGCAGCTTGGACAGGTTAGGGGCCGGGGAGCTGTTTTTT

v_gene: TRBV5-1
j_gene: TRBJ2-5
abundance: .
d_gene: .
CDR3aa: CASSTGREETQYF
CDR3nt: TGCGCCAGCAGCACAGGACGGGAAGAGACCCAGTACTTC

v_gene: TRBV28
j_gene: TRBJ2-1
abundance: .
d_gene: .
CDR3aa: CASSPFQGRGGNEQFF
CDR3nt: TGTGCCAGCAGTCCGTTCCAGGGCAGGGGCGGGAATGAGCAGTTCTTC

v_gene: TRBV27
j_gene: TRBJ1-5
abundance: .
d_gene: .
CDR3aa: CASSLIGGRNSNQPQHF
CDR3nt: TGTGCCAGCAGTTTAATCGGGGGGCGGAATAGCAATCAGCCCCAGCATTTT

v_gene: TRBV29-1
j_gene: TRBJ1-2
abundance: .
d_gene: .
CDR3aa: CSVEDGGGGEGYTF
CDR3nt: TGCAGCGTTGAAGATGGAGGAGGAGGGGAAGGCTACACCTTC

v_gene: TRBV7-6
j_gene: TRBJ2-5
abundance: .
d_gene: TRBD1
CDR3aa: CASSILGTDEETQYF
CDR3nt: TGTGCCAGCAGCATACTCGGGACAGATGAAGAGACCCAGTACTTC

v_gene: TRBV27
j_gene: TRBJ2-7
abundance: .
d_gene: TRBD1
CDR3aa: CASSLLTGYEQYF
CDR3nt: TGTGCCAGCAGTTTACTGACAGGGTACGAGCAGTACTTC

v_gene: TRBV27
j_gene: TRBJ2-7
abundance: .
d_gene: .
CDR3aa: CASSFTPARDYEQYF
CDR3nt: TGTGCCAGCAGTTTCACCCCCGCCAGAGATTACGAGCAGTACTTC

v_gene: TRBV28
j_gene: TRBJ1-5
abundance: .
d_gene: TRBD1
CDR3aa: CASVRGGGDNQPQHF
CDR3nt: TGTGCCAGCGTTCGGGGAGGGGGCGACAATCAGCCCCAGCATTTT

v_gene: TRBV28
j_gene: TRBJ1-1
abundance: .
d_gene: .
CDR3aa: CATSNTEAFF
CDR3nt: TGTGCCACTTCTAATACTGAAGCTTTCTTT

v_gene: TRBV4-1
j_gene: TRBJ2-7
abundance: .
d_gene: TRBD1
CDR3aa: CASSPRTGGYEQYF
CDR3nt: TGCGCCAGCAGCCCCCGGACAGGGGGCTACGAGCAGTACTTC

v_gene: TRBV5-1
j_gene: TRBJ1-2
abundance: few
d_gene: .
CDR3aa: CASSFTGLNYGYTF
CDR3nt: TGCGCCAGCAGCTTTACAGGGCTTAACTATGGCTACACCTTC

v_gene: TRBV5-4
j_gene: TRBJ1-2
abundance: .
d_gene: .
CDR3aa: CASSLVGSGGYTF
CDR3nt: TGTGCCAGCAGCTTGGTGGGAAGTGGTGGCTACACCTTC

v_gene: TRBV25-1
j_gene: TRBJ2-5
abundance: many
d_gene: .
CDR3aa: CASSKSGVGETQYF
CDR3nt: TGTGCCAGCAGCAAATCGGGGGTAGGGGAGACCCAGTACTTC

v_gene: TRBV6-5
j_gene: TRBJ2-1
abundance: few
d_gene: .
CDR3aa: CASSFGGYNEQFF
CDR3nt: TGTGCCAGCAGTTTCGGGGGTTACAATGAGCAGTTCTTC

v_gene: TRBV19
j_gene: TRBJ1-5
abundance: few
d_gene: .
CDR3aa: CASMGMGAAVQPQHF
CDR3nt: TGTGCCAGTATGGGGATGGGAGCGGCGGTTCAGCCCCAGCATTTT

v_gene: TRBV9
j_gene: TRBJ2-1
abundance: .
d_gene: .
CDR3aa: CASSALNREFNEQFF
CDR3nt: TGTGCCAGCAGCGCTCTAAACAGGGAATTCAATGAGCAGTTCTTC

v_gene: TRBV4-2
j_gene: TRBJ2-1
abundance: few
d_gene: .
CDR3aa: CASSQEAKHYNNEQFF
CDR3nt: TGTGCCAGCAGCCAAGAGGCGAAGCACTACAACAATGAGCAGTTCTTC

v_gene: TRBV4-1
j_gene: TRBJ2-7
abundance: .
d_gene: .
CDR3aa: CASSQGYLTDSYEQYF
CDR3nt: TGCGCCAGCAGCCAAGGGTATCTGACTGACTCCTACGAGCAGTACTTC

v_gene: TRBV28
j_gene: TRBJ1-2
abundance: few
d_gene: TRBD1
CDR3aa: CASSLQTGVYGYTF
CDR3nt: TGTGCCAGCAGTCTTCAGACAGGGGTCTATGGCTACACCTTC

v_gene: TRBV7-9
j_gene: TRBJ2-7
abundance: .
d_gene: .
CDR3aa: CASVQDRSTTYEQYF
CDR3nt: TGTGCCAGCGTACAAGACAGGTCCACTACCTACGAGCAGTACTTC

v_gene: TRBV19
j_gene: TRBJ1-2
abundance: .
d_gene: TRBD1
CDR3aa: CASAYPQTPGQGRDGYTF
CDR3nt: TGTGCCAGTGCTTATCCGCAGACCCCGGGACAGGGAAGAGATGGCTACACCTTC

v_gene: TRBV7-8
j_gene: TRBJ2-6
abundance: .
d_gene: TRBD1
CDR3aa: CASSLGTGSYSGANVLTF
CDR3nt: TGTGCCAGCAGCTTAGGGACAGGATCTTACTCTGGGGCCAACGTCCTGACTTTC

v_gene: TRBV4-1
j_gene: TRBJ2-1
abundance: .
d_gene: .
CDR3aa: CASSQGDRGNNEQFF
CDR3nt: TGCGCCAGCAGCCAGGGGGACCGAGGAAACAATGAGCAGTTCTTC

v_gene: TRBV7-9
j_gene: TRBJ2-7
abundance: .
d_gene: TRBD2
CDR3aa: CASSLVGTSGGFRGYEQYF
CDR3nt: TGTGCCAGCAGCTTAGTAGGGACTAGCGGGGGATTCAGGGGGTACGAGCAGTACTTC

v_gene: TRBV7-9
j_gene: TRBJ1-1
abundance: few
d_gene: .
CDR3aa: CASSLTGAPNTEAFF
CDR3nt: TGTGCCAGCAGCTTAACGGGGGCCCCGAACACTGAAGCTTTCTTT

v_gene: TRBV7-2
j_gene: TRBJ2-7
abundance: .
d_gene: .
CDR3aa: CASSLGPDTSYEQYF
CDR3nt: TGTGCCAGCAGCCTAGGGCCCGACACCTCCTACGAGCAGTACTTT

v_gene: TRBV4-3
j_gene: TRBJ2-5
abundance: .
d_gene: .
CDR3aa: CASSLTSSEKETQYF
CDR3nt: TGCGCCAGCAGCCTGACTTCTTCAGAAAAAGAGACCCAGTACTTC

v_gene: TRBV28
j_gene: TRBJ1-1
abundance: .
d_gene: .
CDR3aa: CASSSTESMNTEAFF
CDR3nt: TGTGCCAGCAGTTCAACGGAGTCGATGAACACTGAAGCTTTCTTT

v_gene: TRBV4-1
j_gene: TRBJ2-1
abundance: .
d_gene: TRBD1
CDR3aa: CASSRFADRVYNEQFF
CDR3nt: TGCGCCAGCAGCCGCTTCGCGGACAGGGTCTACAATGAGCAGTTCTTC

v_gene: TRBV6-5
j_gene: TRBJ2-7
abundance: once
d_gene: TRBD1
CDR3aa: CASSLGTGEFYEQYF
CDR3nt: TGTGCCAGCAGTCTCGGGACAGGGGAATTCTACGAGCAGTACTTC

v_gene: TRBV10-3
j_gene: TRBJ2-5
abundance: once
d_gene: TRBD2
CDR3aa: CAISQGLAGVETQYF
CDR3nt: TGTGCCATCAGCCAAGGACTAGCGGGAGTGGAGACCCAGTACTTC

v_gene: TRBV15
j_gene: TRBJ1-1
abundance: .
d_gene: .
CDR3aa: CATRAKAPTEAFF
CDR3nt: TGTGCCACCAGGGCGAAAGCTCCCACTGAAGCTTTCTTT

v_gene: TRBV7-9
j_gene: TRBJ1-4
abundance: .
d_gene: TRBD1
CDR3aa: CASATDRDSGEKLFF
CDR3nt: TGTGCCAGCGCAACCGACCGGGACAGCGGTGAAAAACTGTTTTTT

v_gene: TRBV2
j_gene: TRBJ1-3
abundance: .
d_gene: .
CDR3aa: CASRDSGWRAKDTIYF
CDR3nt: TGTGCCAGCAGAGATTCCGGATGGAGGGCAAAAGACACCATATATTTT